These 31 T cell receptor beta chains were all obtained from the same sample, sequenced in a study of CD8+ T cells in alopecia areata. Once RNA had been extracted, it was reverse transcribed into cDNA to act as the sequencing template. The repertoire was sequenced with immunoSEQ multiplex PCR; TCRdb's copy has only in-frame clones and lacks some. Of fewer than 150,000 clones listed, roughly four fifths were seen once; the top ten hold 20% to 25%. Noted treatment: oral pan-JAK inhibitor, 5-10 mg twice daily. This material consisted of CD8+ T cells sorted from blood, taken at week 4, from a patient treated with tofacitinib. The source is a human donor with alopecia areata.

The chain combines TRBV7-9 with TRBJ1-1; a possible D gene is TRBD1 (6 bases). The CDR3 contains 16 residues. V lost 5 bases and J lost 0, with 16 bases in between. CDR1 is SEHNR and CDR2 is FQNEAQ in the germline V gene (reference sequence). CDR3 DNA sequence: TGTGCCAGCAGCCCCCCGGTTTACAGGGTGAACACTGAAGCTTTCTTT. Translated: CASSPPVYRVNTEAFF.

This clone was picked up one time. The chain couples TRBV5-4 to TRBJ2-7; perhaps TRBD2 as D (6 bases). Deletions cut 0 bases from V and 4 bases from J, with 11 bases between. The CDR3 spans 14 residues. The germline V gene has CDR1 SGHNT and CDR2 YYREEE (reference sequence). The CDR3 spells CASSLGDSAYEQYF. The CDR3 DNA reads TGTGCCAGCAGCTTGGGGGACTCCGCGTACGAGCAGTACTTC.

The chain links TRBV5-4 to TRBJ1-1, with TRBD1 matching over 10 bases. Germline CDR1 SGHNT, CDR2 YYREEE (reference sequence). The junction had 4 bases not matched to a gene; V was cut back by 5 bases and J by 3 bases. The CDR3 loop spans 14 amino acids. In DNA form, the CDR3 reads TGTGCCAGCAGGCGACAGGGGGCGGACACTGAAGCTTTCTTT. Translating gives CASRRQGADTEAFF. Filled out from reference TRBV5-4 and TRBJ1-1, the complete variable domain reads ETGVTQSPTHLIKTRGQQVTLRCSSQSGHNTVSWYQQALGQGPQFIFQYYREEENGRGNFPPRFSGLQFPNYSSELNVNALELDDSALYLCASRRQGADTEAFFGQGTRLTVV.

The genes are TRBV2 and TRBJ2-1, with D uncertain. The germline gives CDR1 SNHLY, CDR2 FYNNEI. Trimming stripped 0 bases from V and 0 bases from J, with 3 bases between. The CDR3 spans 14 residues. The CDR3 bases are TGTGCCAGCAGTGAAGCCTCCTCCTACAATGAGCAGTTCTTC. Translation gives CASSEASSYNEQFF.

The gene calls are TRBV11-2 and TRBJ1-4; 9 bases fit TRBD1. The CDR3 consists of 16 residues. CDR1 and CDR2 (germline): SGHAT, FQNNGV. V shed 5 bases and J 6 bases; nucleotides not matched to a gene: 10. Here the CDR3 reads CASSPVGDRVHEKLFF. For the CDR3, the DNA is TGTGCCAGCAGCCCGGTGGGGGACAGGGTGCATGAAAAACTGTTTTTT.

The V call is TRBV27, the J call TRBJ1-1; D is undetermined. CDR1 and CDR2 (germline): MNHEY, SMNVEV (reference sequence). Trimming took 5 bases from V and 3 from J, leaving 10 bases between them. This CDR3 is built from 13 residues. The CDR3 sequence is CASSLTPYTEAFF. CDR3 DNA: TGTGCCAGCAGTCTTACACCGTACACTGAAGCTTTCTTT.

On this clone: The sample carries other DNA sequences with the same CDR3. The chain is built from TRBV5-6 and TRBJ2-1; 8 nucleotides align to TRBD2. The V and J ends lost 7 bases and 7 bases, in that order; junction bases with no gene match: 4. This CDR3 is 12 amino acids long. Germline values: CDR1 SGHDT, CDR2 YYEEEE. The CDR3 DNA is TGTGCCAGCGAGCGGGGGCTTAATGAGCAGTTCTTC. Its translation is CASERGLNEQFF. Full variable domain (remainder filled in from reference TRBV5-6 and TRBJ2-1): DAGVTQSPTHLIKTRGQQVTLRCSPKSGHDTVSWYQQALGQGPQFIFQYYEEEERQRGNFPDRFSGHQFPNYSSELNVNALLLGDSALYLCASERGLNEQFFGPGTRLTVL.

This clone was found once. This sequence joins TRBV29-1 and TRBJ1-5; D might be TRBD1 (5 bases). Trimming removed 4 bases from V and 3 bases from J, with 10 bases in between. Germline V gene data show CDR1 as SQVTM and CDR2 as ANQGSEA. The CDR3 is 13 residues long. CDR3 in DNA: TGCAGCGTTGTCGAGGGGCCCAATCAGCCCCAGCATTTT. It translates to CSVVEGPNQPQHF.

On this clone: Mismatch with germline at one junction end may stem from a read error. The chain carries TRBV5-6 and TRBJ1-2, with TRBD1 as a possible D gene (6 bases). The CDR3 consists of 14 residues. Germline V gene data show CDR1 as SGHDT and CDR2 as YYEEEE. For the CDR3, the DNA is TGTGCCAGCAGCTTGGAACAGGGCCCGTATGGCCACACCTTC. This sequence encodes CASSLEQGPYGHTF.

This chain links TRBV29-1 with TRBJ1-1; the D is unclear. V lost 7 bases, J lost 1 base, and 10 bases lay in between. Germline CDR1 is SQVTM and CDR2 is ANQGSEA. The CDR3 has 12 residues. CDR3 nucleotides: TGCAGCGGCTGGTTGGAGAACACTGAAGCTTTCTTT. Translation gives CSGWLENTEAFF.

This chain joins TRBV7-9 and TRBJ1-2; 7 nucleotides align to TRBD1. The CDR3 runs to 13 residues. The germline gives CDR1 SEHNR, CDR2 FQNEAQ (reference sequence). Trimming took 5 bases from V and 1 from J; bases not matched to a gene: 1. CDR3 region: CASSGTVNYGYTF. The CDR3 coding sequence is TGTGCCAGCAGCGGGACAGTTAACTATGGCTACACCTTC.

The rearrangement joins TRBV7-2 to TRBJ2-7, with D maybe TRBD1 (6 bases). CDR3 size: 17 residues. CDR1 SGHTA and CDR2 FQGNSA come from the germline V gene. Trimming left V 5 bases short and J 11 bases short, with 31 bases between. In DNA, the CDR3 is TGTGCCAGCAGCCAAGACCTATGGGCGACAGGAAGGAAGAACGAGTACTTC. Translating gives CASSQDLWATGRKNEYF. Variable domain in full (rest from reference TRBV7-2 and TRBJ2-7): GAGVSQSPSNKVTEKGKDVELRCDPISGHTALYWYRQSLGQGLEFLIYFQGNSAPDKSGLPSDRFSAERTGGSVSTLTIQRTQQEDSAVYLCASSQDLWATGRKNEYFGPGTRLTVT.

The chain has TRBV27 and TRBJ2-3; a possible D gene is TRBD2 (5 bases). V lost 11 bases and J lost 4, with 19 bases in between. The CDR3 sequence is 14 residues long. Germline V gene data show CDR1 as MNHEY and CDR2 as SMNVEV (reference sequence). The CDR3 DNA follows: TGTGCCGCTGGGGAACTAGTCCTCCCAGATACGCAGTATTTT. It is translated as CAAGELVLPDTQYF.

The chain employs TRBV2 and TRBJ2-5, with D possibly TRBD2 on 5 matching bases. Germline lookup yields CDR1 SNHLY and CDR2 FYNNEI. Trimming removed 6 bases from V and 5 bases from J, with 7 bases in between. CDR3 size: 11 residues. The CDR3 nucleotides read TGTGCCAGCAGCGGGGATGAGACCCAGTACTTC. Its translation: CASSGDETQYF.

The chain carries TRBV5-6 and TRBJ2-3; weak D call: TRBD2 (6 bases). V lost 2 bases to trimming and J lost 5 bases, with 12 bases between them. This CDR3 has 14 amino acids. Germline-derived CDR1 and CDR2 are SGHDT and YYEEEE. The chain's CDR3 is CASSFPRSGDTQYF. The CDR3 DNA is TGTGCCAGCAGCTTCCCTCGTAGCGGAGATACGCAGTATTTT.

This chain joins TRBV19 and TRBJ1-5; no reliable D call. CDR3 length equals 16 residues. Per the germline V gene, CDR1 is LNHDA and CDR2 is SQIVND (reference sequence). V gave up 1 base and J gave up 3 bases, with 13 bases separating them. The CDR3 region has the DNA TGTGCCAGTAGTATAGTCCCTATACAGAACAATCAGCCCCAGCATTTT. It specifies CASSIVPIQNNQPQHF.

The chain combines TRBV19 with TRBJ1-1; 9 nucleotides line up with TRBD1. The CDR3 contains 13 residues. Germline lookup yields CDR1 LNHDA and CDR2 SQIVND (reference sequence). V lost 3 bases and J lost 4; bases outside the gene matches: 0. The CDR3 protein is CASSMTGGTEAFF. CDR3 coding DNA: TGTGCCAGTAGTATGACAGGGGGCACTGAAGCTTTCTTT.

The chain employs TRBV7-2 and TRBJ1-1, with 7 bases lining up with TRBD1. The CDR3 consists of 13 residues. The J segment lost 3 bases and the V segment lost 5 bases, leaving 3 bases of the junction unmatched. Per the germline V gene, CDR1 is SGHTA and CDR2 is FQGNSA. The CDR3 loop reads CASSSRGYTEAFF. CDR3 bases: TGTGCCAGCAGCAGCAGGGGGTACACTGAAGCTTTCTTT.

The V gene is TRBV10-3, the J gene TRBJ2-2; D remains ambiguous. Germline V gives CDR1 ENHRY, CDR2 SYGVKD. V lost 0 bases to trimming and J lost 4 bases, with 24 bases between them. This CDR3 is 20 amino acids long. This CDR3 reads CAISESTREVLPKTTGELFF. CDR3 coding DNA: TGTGCCATCAGTGAGTCTACCCGCGAGGTTCTTCCGAAAACCACCGGGGAGCTGTTTTTT.

The V call is TRBV29-1, the J call TRBJ1-1; possible D gene TRBD1, 5 bases. V gave up 6 bases and J gave up 3 bases, with 14 bases separating them. Looked up from germline, CDR1 is SQVTM and CDR2 is ANQGSEA. The CDR3 consists of 13 residues. In DNA form, the CDR3 reads TGCAGCGTGACATCAGGGATGCACACTGAAGCTTTCTTT. This encodes CSVTSGMHTEAFF. The variable domain in full, completed from reference TRBV29-1 and TRBJ1-1, reads SAVISQKPSRDICQRGTSLTIQCQVDSQVTMMFWYRQQPGQSLTLIATANQGSEATYESGFVIDKFPISRPNLTFSTLTVSNMSPEDSSIYLCSVTSGMHTEAFFGQGTRLTVV.

J is TRBJ2-1 and V is TRBV6-6, with D perhaps TRBD1 (5 bases). Germline V lookup: CDR1 MNHNY, CDR2 SVGAGI (reference sequence). The CDR3 runs 11 residues. V was shortened by 2 bases and J by 13 bases, with 9 bases between the two germline ends. The DNA of the CDR3 is TGTGCCAGCAGTTACACAGGCGACCAGTTCTTC. This encodes CASSYTGDQFF.

In DNA, the CDR3 is TGTGCCTGGAATGGGGACAGGGGGTCAAACGAGCAGTACTTC. Translation: CAWNGDRGSNEQYF. This chain connects TRBV30 to TRBJ2-7, with TRBD1 matching 11 bases. This CDR3 is 14 amino acids long. The germline V gene has CDR1 GTSNPN and CDR2 SVGIG (reference sequence). J gave up 5 bases and V 4 bases, and 7 bases lay outside the gene matches.

The V call is TRBV5-6, the J call TRBJ2-5; possibly TRBD1 or TRBD2 for D (5 bases each). CDR3 size: 13 residues. CDR1 is SGHDT and CDR2 is YYEEEE in the germline V gene. The V and J ends lost 1 base and 5 bases respectively, with 9 bases between them. As DNA, the CDR3 is TGTGCCAGCAGCTTGAACAGGAGGGAGACCCAGTACTTC. The encoded protein is CASSLNRRETQYF.

The CDR3 DNA reads TGTGCCACCAGCAGAGACAGGGGGATTAATGAAAAACTGTTTTTT. Protein: CATSRDRGINEKLFF. The rearrangement uses TRBV15 and TRBJ1-4, with 7 bases that match TRBD1. Unmatched junction bases numbered 2, after V lost 0 bases and J lost 4 bases. This CDR3 is built from 15 residues. Germline V gene data show CDR1 as LNHNV and CDR2 as YYDKDF (reference sequence).

This clone appeared once. The DNA for the CDR3 is TGTGCCAGCAGCGTAGAGGGGGACCGCTACGAGCAGTACTTC. Its protein product is CASSVEGDRYEQYF. The J gene is TRBJ2-7, the V gene TRBV9; possible D gene TRBD1, 6 bases. Trimming removed 0 bases at V and 3 bases at J, with 10 bases between. Germline assignment: CDR1 SGDLS and CDR2 YYNGEE. The CDR3 is made up of 14 amino acids.

This clone occurred a few times. This chain uses TRBV7-9 with TRBJ2-3; 8 bases are a match to TRBD1. Germline V CDR1 and CDR2: SEHNR, FQNEAQ (reference sequence). V lost 4 bases, J lost 5 bases, and 5 bases stayed unmatched. The CDR3 loop spans 14 amino acids. This CDR3 reads CASSSDREQDTQYF. CDR3 nucleotides: TGTGCCAGCAGCTCGGACAGGGAACAAGATACGCAGTATTTT. The full variable domain, with the rest looked up from reference TRBV7-9 and TRBJ2-3, is DTGVSQNPRHKITKRGQNVTFRCDPISEHNRLYWYRQTLGQGPEFLTYFQNEAQLEKSRLLSDRFSAERPKGSFSTLEIQRTEQGDSAMYLCASSSDREQDTQYFGPGTRLTVL.

The gene calls are TRBV11-2 and TRBJ2-2; D may be TRBD2 (5 bases). There are 16 residues in the CDR3. Germline lookup yields CDR1 SGHAT and CDR2 FQNNGV. Trimming shortened V by 5 bases and J by 0 bases, and 13 bases separated the two germline ends. The CDR3 spells CASSRGGASNTGELFF. The CDR3, as DNA: TGTGCCAGCAGCCGAGGAGGTGCTTCGAACACCGGGGAGCTGTTTTTT. Complete variable domain (other parts from reference TRBV11-2 and TRBJ2-2): EAGVAQSPRYKIIEKRQSVAFWCNPISGHATLYWYQQILGQGPKLLIQFQNNGVVDDSQLPKDRFSAERLKGVDSTLKIQPAKLEDSAVYLCASSRGGASNTGELFFGEGSRLTVL.

This clone was seen only once. V usage is TRBV11-2 and J usage is TRBJ2-1; TRBD1 aligns across 7 bases. Germline trimming cut 2 bases from V and 0 bases from J; bases unmatched to any gene: 10. Per the germline V gene, CDR1 is SGHAT and CDR2 is FQNNGV. The CDR3 is 18 amino acids. DNA of the CDR3: TGTGCCAGCAGCTTAACCTACTCCCGGGACAGCTCCTACAATGAGCAGTTCTTC. It translates to CASSLTYSRDSSYNEQFF.

The chain employs TRBV5-6 and TRBJ1-6, with TRBD1 matching 10 bases. The CDR3 length is 14 residues. The V and J ends lost 4 bases and 9 bases, in that order; junction bases with no gene match: 4. Germline V gives CDR1 SGHDT, CDR2 YYEEEE. The CDR3 protein is CASSAGQGISPLHF. The CDR3 coding sequence is TGTGCCAGCAGCGCGGGACAGGGGATTTCACCCCTCCACTTT.

The V call is TRBV7-2, the J call TRBJ1-6; D is possibly TRBD1 (5 bases). V lost 6 bases and J lost 9, with 21 bases in between. CDR3 size: 16 residues. In germline, CDR1 is SGHTA, CDR2 FQGNSA. DNA of the CDR3: TGTGCCAGCAGTAAGGACCAGGGAAGTTTGGTTTCACCCCTCCACTTT. Encoded protein: CASSKDQGSLVSPLHF. Full variable domain (remainder filled in from reference TRBV7-2 and TRBJ1-6): GAGVSQSPSNKVTEKGKDVELRCDPISGHTALYWYRQSLGQGLEFLIYFQGNSAPDKSGLPSDRFSAERTGGSVSTLTIQRTQQEDSAVYLCASSKDQGSLVSPLHFGNGTRLTVT.

The V call is TRBV15, the J call TRBJ1-1; no reliable D call. The V end was cut by 2 bases, the J end by 0 bases, with 10 bases between. Germline V gene sequence: CDR1 LNHNV, CDR2 YYDKDF (reference sequence). The CDR3 is 15 residues long. The CDR3 protein is CATSRRSLMNTEAFF. DNA for the CDR3: TGTGCCACCAGCAGAAGAAGCCTAATGAACACTGAAGCTTTCTTT.